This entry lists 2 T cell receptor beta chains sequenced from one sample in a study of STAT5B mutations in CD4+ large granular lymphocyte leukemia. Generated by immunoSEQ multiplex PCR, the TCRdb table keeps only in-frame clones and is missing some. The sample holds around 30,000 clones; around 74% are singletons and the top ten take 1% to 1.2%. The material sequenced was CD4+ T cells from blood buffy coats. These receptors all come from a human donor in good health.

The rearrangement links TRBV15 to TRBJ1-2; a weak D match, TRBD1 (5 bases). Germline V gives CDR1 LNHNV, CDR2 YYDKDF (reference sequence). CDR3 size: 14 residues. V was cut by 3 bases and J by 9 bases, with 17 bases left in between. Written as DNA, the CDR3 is TGTGCCACCAGCAGTCGCGGGGGAGGGATGAGCTACACCTTC. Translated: CATSSRGGGMSYTF.

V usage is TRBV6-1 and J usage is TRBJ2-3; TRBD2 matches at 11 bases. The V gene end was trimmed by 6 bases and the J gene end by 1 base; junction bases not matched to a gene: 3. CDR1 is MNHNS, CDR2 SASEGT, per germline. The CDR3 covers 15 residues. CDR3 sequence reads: CASSPLAGGTDTQYF. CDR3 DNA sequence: TGTGCCAGCAGCCCACTAGCGGGGGGCACAGATACGCAGTATTTT.